This entry concerns a single T cell receptor beta chain. V was cut by 0 bases and J by 7 bases, with 6 bases left in between. CDR3 length equals 12 residues. The germline gives CDR1 MNHNS, CDR2 SASEGT. Seattle-derived patients entered the study during active infection and were followed longitudinally. These data come from a study of blood T cell repertoires in COVID-19. Study details: Sites across the United States, Italy and Spain contributed samples from acute and convalescent COVID-19. PBMCs, B-cell-depleted T cells, or T cells were the source of the cDNA or gDNA that made up the material.

Authors' methods: Nucleated cell counts were estimated from reference gene primer amplification. TCRdb's copy holds only in-frame clones and misses some; the assay was immunoSEQ multiplex PCR. For V, J and clone size, that table is used; D and trimming come from the DNA. This table has a few hundred thousand clones, 75% to 90% appearing once. Sequencing was done on a sample of peripheral blood. The chain is built from TRBV6-1 and TRBJ1-1; no reliable D call. The source is a woman aged 45-65 years with COVID-19, enrolled during active disease. CDR3 amino acids: CASSEAENEAFF. The CDR3 DNA is TGTGCCAGCAGTGAAGCAGAGAATGAAGCTTTCTTT.